Described below is a single T cell receptor (beta chain) sequence and its context. As yet, its antigen is unknown. The V end was cut by 4 bases, the J end by 2 bases, with 16 bases between. CDR1 is SGHRS and CDR2 is YFSETQ in the germline V gene. This CDR3 spans 15 amino acids. This table comes from immunoSEQ multiplex PCR, and its TCRdb copy is limited to in-frame clones, with some not included. The table shows about 94,000 clones, with about 88% occurring only once. The record originates from a study of OX40 agonist ivuxolimab in advanced cancers. Findings of the study overall: CD4+ and CD8+ T cells in blood underwent clonal expansion by week 6 at 0.1 to 3.0 mg/kg. Expanded clones were, on average, more numerous in CD8+ T cells than in CD4+. Low clonal expansion, among the lowest seen, marked partial responders at 0.1-3.0 mg/kg.

Collection of blood occurred at baseline, at cycle 4 day 1, and at cycle 7 day 1. The chain couples TRBV5-1 to TRBJ2-7; D may be TRBD1 (5 bases). The TCR was taken from an adult with an advanced solid tumor such as melanoma, head and neck, liver or kidney cancer. The sequenced sample was CD4+ or CD8+ T cells sorted from blood, obtained in a trial of the OX40 agonist ivuxolimab. The CDR3 reads CASSARVVSAYEQYF. The DNA for the CDR3 is TGCGCCAGCAGCGCCAGGGTAGTGTCGGCCTACGAGCAGTACTTC.